These 2 T cell receptor beta chains share one sample of origin, sequenced in a study of identical twins. From the 5' RACE reads, TCRdb called clonotypes with MiXCR, one entry per CDR3 protein. The repertoire has some 1,700,000 distinct CDR3 sequences, under 35% of them found once; the top ten carry over 0.25%. Sequenced: cord blood. These receptor sequences come from a newborn girl in good health.

This clonotype was counted ten times or more. The gene calls are TRBV29-1 and TRBJ2-1; 7 nucleotides line up with TRBD2. Germline V gene data show CDR1 as SQVTM and CDR2 as ANQGSEA. V lost 3 bases and J lost 6; bases outside the gene matches: 5. The CDR3 sequence is 13 residues long. The CDR3 DNA is TGCAGCGTTGATGGGCTAGCGGTCAATGAGCAGTTCTTC. Protein: CSVDGLAVNEQFF.

This clonotype was recorded many times. V is TRBV5-1 and J is TRBJ1-2, with 8 positions matching TRBD1. With 7 bases clipped from V and 3 bases from J, the junction kept 5 bases outside the gene matches. This CDR3 comprises 13 residues. The germline CDR1 and CDR2 sequences are SGHRS and YFSETQ. In DNA, the CDR3 is TGCGCCAGCCGGTCGGACAGGGACTATGGCTACACCTTC. Its protein product is CASRSDRDYGYTF.